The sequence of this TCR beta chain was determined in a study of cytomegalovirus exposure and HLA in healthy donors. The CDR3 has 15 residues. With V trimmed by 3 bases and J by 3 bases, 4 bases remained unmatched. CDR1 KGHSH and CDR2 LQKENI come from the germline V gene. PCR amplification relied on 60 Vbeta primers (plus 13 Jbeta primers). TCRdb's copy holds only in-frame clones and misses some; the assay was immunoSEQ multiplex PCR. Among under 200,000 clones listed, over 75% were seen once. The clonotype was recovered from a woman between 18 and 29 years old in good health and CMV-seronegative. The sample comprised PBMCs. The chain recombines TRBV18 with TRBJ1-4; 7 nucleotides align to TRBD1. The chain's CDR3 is CASSPDRWSNEKLFF. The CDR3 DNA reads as TGTGCCAGCTCACCGGACAGGTGGTCTAATGAAAAACTGTTTTTT. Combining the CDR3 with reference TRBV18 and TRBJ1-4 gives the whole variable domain NAGVMQNPRHLVRRRGQEARLRCSPMKGHSHVYWYRQLPEEGLKFMVYLQKENIIDESGMPKERFSAEFPKEGPSILRIQQVVRGDSAAYFCASSPDRWSNEKLFFGSGTQLSVL.